This T cell receptor (beta chain) was obtained from a study of HIV-infected patients and healthy controls. Overall study: Total CDR3 counts per chain did not differ significantly between patients and controls. Broader study findings: MAIT alpha-chain CDR3s were frequent in healthy controls, depleted in HIV+. HIV-infected patients and controls differed significantly in mean usage of eight alpha and eight beta V genes. Compared with untreated HIV+ repertoires, healthy controls showed roughly threefold more distinct CDR3s and higher Shannon diversity.

The ends were cut back, 3 bases at V and 2 bases at J, with 8 bases in the middle. This CDR3 comprises 14 residues. About 450 ng RNA was reverse transcribed with alpha and beta constant-region primers. Alpha and beta chain libraries were made separately by chain-specific third strand synthesis with multiplexing indices. Via MiXCR, TCRdb re-called the 5' RACE reads, giving one row per CDR3 protein. Altogether several thousand distinct CDR3 sequences are present, 8% being singletons, with the ten largest covering 34%. Whole blood was used without fractionation, so all unsorted peripheral T cells were included. This clonotype is labeled as medium-sized. Antigen specificity is unknown.

The V and J genes are TRBV12-3 or TRBV12-4 and TRBJ2-1; maybe TRBD2 (5 bases). The receptor comes from an adult with HIV infection. The donor label of this sample is uncertain. Sequenced material: blood, taken before antiretroviral therapy. The CDR3: CASSLQRTYNEQFF. CDR3 in DNA: TGTGCCAGCAGTTTGCAGCGGACCTACAATGAGCAGTTCTTC.